This entry lists 14 T cell receptor beta chains sequenced from one sample in a study of beta chain features in type 1 diabetes. Every bit of the isolated RNA underwent reverse transcription, so sequencing read expressed TCRB transcripts. Libraries were prepared by immunoSEQ multiplex PCR; TCRdb keeps only in-frame clonotypes and omits some of them. Here the sample spans nearly 250,000 clones, 68% being singletons. The sample was naive CD4+ T cells from blood. These TCRs come from a man aged 25-40 years in good health.

This clone was seen only once. This sequence joins TRBV2 and TRBJ1-1, with no clear D. Trimming pared 6 bases from V and 8 bases from J, leaving 4 bases between. The CDR3 consists of 9 residues. Germline V gene sequence: CDR1 SNHLY, CDR2 FYNNEI. Here the CDR3 DNA reads TGTGCCAGCAGCGTCGAAGCTTTCTTT. Translation gives CASSVEAFF.

The chain links TRBV6-6 to TRBJ2-4, with D tentatively TRBD2 (5 bases). The CDR3 contains 14 residues. Trimming took off 2 bases at V and 8 bases at J, with 13 bases between the two ends. Looked up from germline, CDR1 is MNHNY and CDR2 is SVGAGI (reference sequence). The CDR3 DNA sequence: TGTGCCAGCAGTTACAGGACTCCGCCCGACATTCAGTACTTC. Protein sequence: CASSYRTPPDIQYF.

The J gene is TRBJ2-7, the V gene TRBV25-1; TRBD1 matches at 10 bases. Trimming took 3 bases from V and 4 from J; bases not matched to a gene: 3. Germline loops: CDR1 MGHDK, CDR2 SYGVNS. The CDR3 runs 14 residues. The CDR3 coding sequence is TGTGCCAGCAGTGATCCGGGACAGGGGTACGAGCAGTACTTC. This encodes CASSDPGQGYEQYF.

The V gene is TRBV30, the J gene TRBJ1-2; D not resolved. The germline V and J ends were trimmed by 2 bases and 8 bases, with 12 bases remaining between them. The V gene's germline CDR1 is GTSNPN and CDR2 SVGIG (reference sequence). The CDR3 length is 12 residues. CDR3 in DNA: TGTGCCTGGAGTCGTTCAGCCACAGGCTACACCTTC. As protein: CAWSRSATGYTF.

This clone was observed once. The genes are TRBV5-6 and TRBJ2-1; unclear D gene. CDR1 is SGHDT, CDR2 YYEEEE, per germline. This CDR3 spans 14 amino acids. The V and J ends lost 3 bases and 1 base respectively, with 8 bases between them. CDR3 sequence reads: CASSSWSSYNEQFF. CDR3 in DNA: TGTGCCAGCAGCTCCTGGAGTTCCTACAATGAGCAGTTCTTC.

In DNA, the CDR3 is TGTGCCAGCAGCTTGGGTAACTACGAGCAGTACTTC. It yields the protein CASSLGNYEQYF. The chain combines TRBV11-2 with TRBJ2-7; D remains ambiguous. CDR3 length: 12 amino acids. Between the trimmed V and J ends, which lost 3 bases and 3 bases, there was a span of 6 bases. The germline CDR1 and CDR2 sequences are SGHAT and FQNNGV.

This clone showed up just a few times. The chain employs TRBV30 and TRBJ2-3; no firm D call. From germline, CDR1 is GTSNPN and CDR2 SVGIG (reference sequence). The CDR3 covers 13 residues. V was shortened by 4 bases and J by 3 bases, with 11 bases between the two germline ends. CDR3 DNA: TGTGCCTGGACCCTCAGGCTGACAGATACGCAGTATTTT. Translated, it gives CAWTLRLTDTQYF.

The rearrangement links TRBV29-1 to TRBJ2-7; D remains unclear. V gave up 4 bases and J gave up 6 bases, with 19 bases separating them. CDR3 length equals 14 residues. Germline CDR1 is SQVTM and CDR2 is ANQGSEA. The CDR3 DNA reads as TGCAGCGTTGTCCAGTCAGACCTTTTAGGCGAGCAGTACTTC. This sequence encodes CSVVQSDLLGEQYF.

The chain carries TRBV5-4 and TRBJ2-3; a weak D match, TRBD2 (5 bases). Trimming took 2 bases from V and 4 from J, leaving 8 bases between them. Looked up from germline, CDR1 is SGHNT and CDR2 is YYREEE (reference sequence). The CDR3 sequence is 13 residues long. CDR3 nucleotide sequence: TGTGCCAGCAGCTTTGAGGGAGCAGATACGCAGTATTTT. Translated: CASSFEGADTQYF.

This clone showed up just a few times. The genes are TRBV28 and TRBJ2-7, with 14 bases matching TRBD2. CDR3 length: 15 amino acids. The germline gives CDR1 MDHEN, CDR2 SYDVKM. V gave up 5 bases and J gave up 3 bases; unmatched junction bases: 3. The CDR3 coding sequence is TGTGCCAGCAGTCCCGGACTAGCGGGAGGCTACGAGCAGTACTTC. This codes for CASSPGLAGGYEQYF.

This sequence joins TRBV14 and TRBJ2-6; D is ambiguous. V was clipped by 1 base and J by 1 base, with 2 bases between them. The CDR3 totals 14 residues. Germline V gives CDR1 SGHDN, CDR2 FVKESK. CDR3 residues: CASSQGSGANVLTF. CDR3 in DNA: TGTGCCAGCAGCCAAGGATCTGGGGCCAACGTCCTGACTTTC.

The CDR3: CASSPPGQGAPQQFF. The CDR3 region has the DNA TGCGCCAGCAGCCCACCGGGACAGGGGGCCCCCCAGCAGTTCTTC. J is TRBJ2-1 and V is TRBV5-1, with 12 positions matching TRBD1. This CDR3 is built from 15 residues. Germline V gene lookup returns CDR1 SGHRS and CDR2 YFSETQ. Germline trimming cut 4 bases from V and 11 bases from J; bases unmatched to any gene: 10.

V and J are TRBV18 and TRBJ1-2; tentative D call: TRBD1 (5 bases). The germline V gene has CDR1 KGHSH and CDR2 LQKENI. The V and J ends lost 2 bases and 8 bases respectively, with 18 bases between them. CDR3 size: 15 residues. As DNA, the CDR3 is TGTGCCAGCTCACCATTGACAGTCCGAGCGGAGGGCTACACCTTC. This codes for CASSPLTVRAEGYTF.

In regard to this clone: Other DNA sequences in the same sample also yield this CDR3. This chain joins TRBV30 and TRBJ1-6; D ambiguous. This CDR3 spans 14 amino acids. Trimming took 0 bases from V and 4 from J, leaving 7 bases between them. In germline, CDR1 is GTSNPN, CDR2 SVGIG (reference sequence). This CDR3 reads CAWSVSQYNSPLHF. CDR3 in DNA: TGTGCCTGGAGTGTGTCTCAGTATAATTCACCCCTCCACTTT.